Listed below are T cell receptor beta chains from one sample, sequenced in a study of shared clonotypes between healthy human individuals. Profiling relied on immunoSEQ multiplex PCR, and the TCRdb table lists in-frame clones only, not all of them. The sample includes 470,000 or so clones, approximately 81% seen only once; the top ten take approximately 12%. The sample consisted of PBMCs. The receptor set was obtained from a woman between 40 and 50 years old in good health. Some clones in this sample may be carry-over from other donors' samples. Both conserved end residues are part of each CDR3. Fields, in order: D gene, clone size, J gene, V gene, CDR3 protein, CDR3 DNA. The D gene is left open where the match is weak. Clone size is shown for a subset of rows, as once, few, many or a class of expanded clone.

d_gene: TRBD1; abundance: .; j_gene: TRBJ1-2; v_gene: TRBV27; CDR3aa: CASSLLGQGSNTF; CDR3nt: TGTGCCAGCAGTTTGTTGGGACAGGGGTCGAACACCTTC
d_gene: .; abundance: .; j_gene: TRBJ2-1; v_gene: TRBV2; CDR3aa: CATHLGGSSYNEQFF; CDR3nt: TGTGCCACACACCTAGGAGGGAGCTCCTACAATGAGCAGTTCTTC
d_gene: .; abundance: few; j_gene: TRBJ1-1; v_gene: TRBV5-8; CDR3aa: CASSLYVGGPTHQAFF; CDR3nt: TGTGCCAGCAGCTTGTACGTCGGGGGGCCCACTCATCAAGCTTTCTTT
d_gene: TRBD2; abundance: few; j_gene: TRBJ2-3; v_gene: TRBV7-2; CDR3aa: CASSLEPLLAGYTDTQYF; CDR3nt: TGTGCCAGCAGCTTAGAACCCCTCCTAGCGGGGTACACAGATACGCAGTATTTT
d_gene: .; abundance: .; j_gene: TRBJ1-2; v_gene: TRBV29-1; CDR3aa: CSVGDENYGYTF; CDR3nt: TGCAGCGTTGGTGACGAGAACTATGGCTACACCTTC
d_gene: .; abundance: .; j_gene: TRBJ1-1; v_gene: TRBV11-2; CDR3aa: CASSLSGEEGAFF; CDR3nt: TGTGCCAGCAGCTTAAGTGGAGAGGAAGGGGCTTTCTTT
d_gene: .; abundance: .; j_gene: TRBJ2-1; v_gene: TRBV19; CDR3aa: CASSISPYNEQFF; CDR3nt: TGTGCCAGTAGTATATCCCCCTACAATGAGCAGTTCTTC
d_gene: .; abundance: .; j_gene: TRBJ2-5; v_gene: TRBV11-2; CDR3aa: CASSPQARNQETQYF; CDR3nt: TGTGCCAGCAGCCCCCAGGCTAGGAACCAAGAGACCCAGTACTTC
d_gene: .; abundance: many; j_gene: TRBJ2-3; v_gene: TRBV19; CDR3aa: CASSLRGEADTQYF; CDR3nt: TGTGCCAGTAGTTTGCGAGGGGAGGCAGATACGCAGTATTTT
d_gene: .; abundance: .; j_gene: TRBJ2-2; v_gene: TRBV7-9; CDR3aa: CASSSTQKNTGELFF; CDR3nt: TGTGCCAGCAGCTCGACTCAAAAAAACACCGGGGAGCTGTTTTTT
d_gene: .; abundance: .; j_gene: TRBJ2-7; v_gene: TRBV30; CDR3aa: CAWRTGRDSYEQYF; CDR3nt: TGTGCCTGGAGAACAGGGAGGGACTCCTACGAGCAGTACTTC
d_gene: .; abundance: .; j_gene: TRBJ1-2; v_gene: TRBV7-8; CDR3aa: CASSLVRGPNYGYTF; CDR3nt: TGTGCCAGCAGCTTAGTTCGGGGTCCTAACTATGGCTACACCTTC
d_gene: .; abundance: .; j_gene: TRBJ1-2; v_gene: TRBV28; CDR3aa: CASSRHRDNYGYTF; CDR3nt: TGTGCCAGCAGTCGTCACAGGGATAACTATGGCTACACCTTC
d_gene: .; abundance: .; j_gene: TRBJ1-5; v_gene: TRBV27; CDR3aa: CASSFSGGNQPQHF; CDR3nt: TGTGCCAGCAGTTTCTCGGGGGGCAATCAGCCCCAGCATTTT
d_gene: .; abundance: .; j_gene: TRBJ2-1; v_gene: TRBV6-1; CDR3aa: CASSGGRIDEQFF; CDR3nt: TGTGCCAGCAGTGGTGGGAGGATCGATGAGCAGTTCTTC
d_gene: TRBD1; abundance: .; j_gene: TRBJ1-1; v_gene: TRBV5-1; CDR3aa: CASSLAQGAAEAFF; CDR3nt: TGCGCCAGCAGCTTGGCACAGGGGGCCGCTGAAGCTTTCTTT